This passage covers 10 T cell receptor beta chains from one sample sequenced in a study of blood T cells in healthy people across ages. A J-beta primer mix and a sample-barcoded 5' primer were used in a second PCR of roughly 6 to 12 cycles. One entry per CDR3 protein, called by TCRdb with MiXCR from the 5' RACE reads. The profile shows about 2 million distinct CDR3 sequences, less than 50% of them singletons. Sequencing was carried out using blood. All receptors derive from a middle-aged woman in good health.

This clonotype was picked up one time. The V and J genes are TRBV7-2 and TRBJ1-6; 7 positions agree with TRBD1. CDR1 is SGHTA and CDR2 is FQGNSA in the germline V gene. The V and J ends lost 8 bases and 7 bases, in that order; junction bases with no gene match: 11. This CDR3 contains 15 residues. The CDR3 DNA follows: TGTGCCAGCGGGCGTCCGGGCAGGGGGAATTCACCCCTCCACTTT. Translating it yields CASGRPGRGNSPLHF.

The chain recombines TRBV25-1 with TRBJ2-7; possibly TRBD1 for D (6 bases). The J call may be wrong; the DNA end is better matched by TRBJ2-5. CDR1 is MGHDK and CDR2 is SYGVNS in the germline V gene. The CDR3 has 13 residues. The CDR3 loop is CASSDRGEVTQYF. For the CDR3, the DNA is TGTGCCAGCAGTGACAGGGGAGAGGTGACCCAGTACTTC.

V usage is TRBV27 and J usage is TRBJ2-5; D ambiguous. V lost 3 bases to trimming and J lost 6 bases, with 11 bases between them. The CDR3 covers 13 residues. Germline V gene sequence: CDR1 MNHEY, CDR2 SMNVEV (reference sequence). CDR3 DNA: TGTGCCAGCAGTTTGCTCGGGTCAAAGACCCAGTACTTC. It specifies CASSLLGSKTQYF.

The sample holds a few counts of this clonotype. V gene TRBV29-1 combines with J gene TRBJ1-2; 9 nucleotides align to TRBD1. V dropped 0 bases and J dropped 9; count of bases not matched to a gene: 5. CDR1 is SQVTM, CDR2 ANQGSEA, per germline. The CDR3 length is 13 residues. The CDR3 here is CSVEERDRASYTF. In DNA, the CDR3 is TGCAGCGTTGAAGAGAGGGACAGGGCAAGCTACACCTTC.

The rearrangement joins TRBV15 to TRBJ2-7; D is uncertain. This CDR3 region has 14 residues. V dropped 0 bases and J dropped 3 bases, with 9 bases sitting between them. The germline V gene encodes CDR1 LNHNV and CDR2 YYDKDF (reference sequence). In DNA, the CDR3 is TGTGCCACCAGCAGAGATGGACCGTACTACGAGCAGTACTTC. Its translation is CATSRDGPYYEQYF.

The gene calls are TRBV29-1 and TRBJ2-5; D is possibly TRBD1 (6 bases). This CDR3 has 12 amino acids. V lost 5 bases and J lost 2, with 9 bases in between. CDR1 is SQVTM and CDR2 is ANQGSEA in the germline V gene. The CDR3 coding sequence is TGCAGCGTTATAGGACAGCAAGAGACCCAGTACTTC. Translating it yields CSVIGQQETQYF.

The chain joins TRBV10-3 to TRBJ2-1; 7 bases are shared with TRBD2. The length of the CDR3 is 15 residues. J gave up 5 bases and V 3 bases, and 7 bases lay outside the gene matches. Germline V lookup: CDR1 ENHRY, CDR2 SYGVKD. CDR3 nucleotides: TGTGCCATCAGTGACCTGGCGGGGGTCGACAATGAGCAGTTCTTC. It specifies CAISDLAGVDNEQFF.

This chain uses TRBV24-1 with TRBJ1-2; the match to TRBD1 covers 8 bases. The germline gives CDR1 KGHDR, CDR2 SFDVKD. The junction had 4 bases not matched to a gene; V was cut back by 5 bases and J by 3 bases. This CDR3 contains 14 residues. The CDR3 spells CATSATGDDYGYTF. In DNA form, the CDR3 reads TGTGCCACCAGTGCGACAGGGGACGACTATGGCTACACCTTC.

The J gene is TRBJ2-5, the V gene TRBV9; D gene unclear. V lost 0 bases and J 4 bases, leaving 13 bases between the germline ends. The CDR3 sequence is 15 residues long. Germline V gene lookup returns CDR1 SGDLS and CDR2 YYNGEE. Here the CDR3 DNA reads TGTGCCAGCAGCGTAGCTATAAGTTTTTTAGAGACCCAGTACTTC. It is translated as CASSVAISFLETQYF.

The sample holds a few counts of this clonotype. The gene calls are TRBV5-1 and TRBJ1-1; TRBD1 agrees at 11 bases. Unmatched junction bases numbered 7, after V lost 4 bases and J lost 5 bases. Germline V lookup: CDR1 SGHRS, CDR2 YFSETQ. The CDR3 has 15 amino acids. The CDR3: CASSTGQGALTEAFF. The CDR3 DNA sequence: TGCGCCAGCAGCACCGGACAGGGGGCTTTAACTGAAGCTTTCTTT.